One and the same sample provided the 12 T cell receptor beta chains below, sequenced in a study of T cell responses to AZD1222 COVID-19 vaccine. Clones were read by immunoSEQ multiplex PCR, and TCRdb kept only the in-frame ones, dropping some. This table has approximately 91,000 clones, 85% to 95% appearing once. Here the sequenced sample was peripheral blood, taken 28 days after the second AZD1222 dose. All receptors derive from an adult who received the AZD1222 COVID-19 vaccine.

This clone was found a few times. The CDR3 sequence: CASSDRAGGGDTQYF. CDR3 DNA: TGTGCCAGCAGTGACCGAGCGGGAGGAGGAGATACGCAGTATTTT. V gene TRBV6-4 combines with J gene TRBJ2-3, with 9 bases matching TRBD2. The CDR3 runs 15 residues. Germline assignment: CDR1 MRHNA and CDR2 SNTAGT. V lost 2 bases, J lost 5 bases, and 5 bases stayed unmatched.

The chain employs TRBV7-2 and TRBJ2-1; 8 bases are shared with TRBD2. This CDR3 has 15 residues. Trimming cost V 5 bases and J 6 bases; bases outside gene matches: 9. CDR1 and CDR2 from the germline V gene are SGHTA and FQGNSA. CDR3 region: CASSRSGLVSNEQFF. For the CDR3, the DNA is TGTGCCAGCAGCCGCTCGGGACTAGTATCCAATGAGCAGTTCTTC.

V usage is TRBV5-4 and J usage is TRBJ2-7, with D maybe TRBD2 (5 bases). Trimming left V 0 bases short and J 0 bases short, with 10 bases between. The CDR3 runs 15 residues. Germline V gene data show CDR1 as SGHNT and CDR2 as YYREEE (reference sequence). The CDR3 DNA reads TGTGCCAGCAGCTTGGCTAGCCTGAGCTCCTACGAGCAGTACTTC. Translation gives CASSLASLSSYEQYF.

The V and J genes are TRBV6-2 or TRBV6-3 and TRBJ2-5; 7 bases map to TRBD2. Germline lookup yields CDR1 MNHEY and CDR2 SVGEGT. After removal of 6 bases from V and 4 bases from J, the junction contained 5 bases not matched to a gene. This CDR3 has 13 residues. For the CDR3, the DNA is TGTGCCAGCAGCCGCGGCGGGGGAGAGACCCAGTACTTC. This translates into CASSRGGGETQYF.

The DNA of the CDR3 is TGCGCCAGCAGCCGGCCGGGGAATGAGCAGTTCTTC. Translating gives CASSRPGNEQFF. The chain is built from TRBV5-1 and TRBJ2-1; D possibly corresponds to TRBD2 (5 bases). Trimming removed 4 bases at V and 7 bases at J, with 9 bases between. CDR3 length equals 12 residues. From germline, CDR1 is SGHRS and CDR2 YFSETQ.

The chain couples TRBV7-8 to TRBJ1-4; D gene ambiguous. The CDR3 has 16 amino acids. CDR1 SGHVS and CDR2 FQNEAQ come from the germline V gene. V was cut by 1 base and J by 1 base, with 10 bases left in between. CDR3 amino acids: CASSLEEAGTNEKLFF. The CDR3 DNA sequence: TGTGCCAGCAGCTTAGAGGAGGCGGGAACTAATGAAAAACTGTTTTTT.

The chain carries TRBV6-1 and TRBJ2-5, with 7 bases fitting TRBD2. The V gene's germline CDR1 is MNHNS and CDR2 SASEGT. The trim removed 2 bases at V and 2 bases at J, leaving 5 bases unmatched. The CDR3 contains 15 residues. The CDR3 region is CASSEQRDPQETQYF. Written as DNA, the CDR3 is TGTGCCAGCAGTGAACAGCGGGATCCTCAAGAGACCCAGTACTTC.

The chain uses TRBV15 and TRBJ2-7, with 7 positions matching TRBD1. CDR1 LNHNV and CDR2 YYDKDF come from the germline V gene (reference sequence). This CDR3 has 14 residues. Unmatched junction bases numbered 7, after V lost 3 bases and J lost 5 bases. CDR3 DNA sequence: TGTGCCACCAGCAGTCCGCGTCAGGGGGACGAGCAGTACTTC. Its protein product is CATSSPRQGDEQYF.

This clone was recorded only once. V and J are TRBV16 and TRBJ2-5; D may correspond to TRBD1 or TRBD2 (5 bases each). In germline, CDR1 is KGHSY, CDR2 FQNENV. This CDR3 spans 15 amino acids. V was clipped by 1 base and J by 1 base, with 10 bases between them. CDR3 sequence: CASSQLRGSQETQYF. The CDR3 DNA is TGTGCCAGCAGCCAATTGAGGGGATCCCAAGAGACCCAGTACTTC.

The CDR3 protein is CASSPGRQDTQYF. The CDR3 bases are TGTGCCAGCAGCCCTGGTAGACAAGATACGCAGTATTTT. This sequence joins TRBV7-2 and TRBJ2-3, with D uncertain. This CDR3 comprises 13 residues. Trimming shortened V by 5 bases and J by 5 bases, and 11 bases separated the two germline ends. CDR1 and CDR2 from the germline V gene are SGHTA and FQGNSA.

J is TRBJ2-3 and V is TRBV28, with no clear D. The CDR3 spans 13 residues. Per the germline V gene, CDR1 is MDHEN and CDR2 is SYDVKM. V shed 3 bases and J shed 6 bases, with 10 bases lying between them. In nucleotides, the CDR3 is TGTGCCAGCAGTTTCGAAGGAAGGGATACGCAGTATTTT. The encoded protein is CASSFEGRDTQYF.

The chain employs TRBV2 and TRBJ2-5, with 8 nucleotides matching TRBD1. The germline V gene encodes CDR1 SNHLY and CDR2 FYNNEI. After removal of 6 bases from V and 5 bases from J, the junction contained 11 bases not matched to a gene. The length of the CDR3 is 15 residues. CDR3 loop: CASSQNRGWLETQYF. In DNA form, the CDR3 reads TGTGCCAGCAGCCAGAACAGGGGGTGGTTGGAGACCCAGTACTTC.